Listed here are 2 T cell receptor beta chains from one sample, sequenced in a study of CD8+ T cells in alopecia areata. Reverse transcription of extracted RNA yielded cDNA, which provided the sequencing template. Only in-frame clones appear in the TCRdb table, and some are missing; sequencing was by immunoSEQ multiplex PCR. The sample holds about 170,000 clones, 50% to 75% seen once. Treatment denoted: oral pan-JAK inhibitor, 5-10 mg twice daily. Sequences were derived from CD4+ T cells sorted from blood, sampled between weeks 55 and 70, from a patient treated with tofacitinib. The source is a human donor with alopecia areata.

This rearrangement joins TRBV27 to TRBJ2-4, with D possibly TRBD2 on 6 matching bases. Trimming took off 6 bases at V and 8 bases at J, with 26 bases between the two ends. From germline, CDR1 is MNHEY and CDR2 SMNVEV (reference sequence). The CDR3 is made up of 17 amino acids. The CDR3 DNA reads TGTGCCAGCAGCCTAACCCATGGACGACCAGGCGGGGACATTCAGTACTTC. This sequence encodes CASSLTHGRPGGDIQYF.

CDR3 nucleotide sequence: TGTGCCAGCAGGGACAACTCCTACGAGCAGTACTTC. The encoded protein is CASRDNSYEQYF. The rearrangement uses TRBV27 and TRBJ2-7; a possible D gene is TRBD1 (5 bases). This CDR3 is 12 amino acids long. Per the germline V gene, CDR1 is MNHEY and CDR2 is SMNVEV (reference sequence). The V end was cut by 6 bases, the J end by 0 bases, with 6 bases between.